This is a list of T cell receptor beta chains from one sample in a study of CXCR3-negative and CXCR3-positive naive CD8 T cells. Each CDR3 protein gets one entry in TCRdb, which reprocessed the 5' RACE reads and gives no DNA. The sample data list 4,500 to 6,500 distinct CDR3 sequences. The sequencing input was naive CXCR3+ CD8+ T cells from blood. Receptors originate from a human donor in good health. Some clones in this sample may be carry-over from other donors' samples. The CDR3 runs from the conserved cysteine through the conserved F or W. A clone size is listed for some rows: how often the clone was seen (once, few, many), or a class if it is expanded.

>TRBV7-2|.|TRBJ2-5
CASSPLVQETQYF
>TRBV29-1|.|TRBJ2-1
CSVDGTSGRAADEQFF
>TRBV11-3|medium-sized|TRBJ1-1
CASSLGRPPDSNTEAFF
>TRBV14|.|TRBJ2-5
CASSQDLAGAETQYF
>TRBV29-1|medium-sized|TRBJ1-2
CSGGPGQGANYGYTF
>TRBV9|medium-sized|TRBJ1-6
CASSVVSNLAYNSPLHF
>TRBV20-1|.|TRBJ1-5
CSARDGGSNQPQHF
>TRBV6-6|.|TRBJ2-5
CASSYSRSGRAEETQYF
>TRBV20-1|medium-sized|TRBJ1-1
CSARDRQGKDTEAFF
>TRBV19|.|TRBJ2-1
CASSILAENYNEQFF
>TRBV3-1|.|TRBJ2-3
CASSQGTSGRWDTQYF
>TRBV20-1|.|TRBJ2-7
CSAQTGDSYEQYF
>TRBV5-1|.|TRBJ1-1
CASSSNSAGANTEAFF
>TRBV6-5|large|TRBJ2-7
CASGEGSYEQYF
>TRBV12-3/TRBV12-4|medium-sized|TRBJ2-3
CASSIHKLAASTDTQYF
>TRBV19|.|TRBJ1-4
CASSMSDSNEKLFF
>TRBV12-3/TRBV12-4|.|TRBJ2-3
CASSFEASGVYTDTQYF
>TRBV6-2/TRBV6-3|medium-sized|TRBJ2-1
CASSLRGTLDEQFF
>TRBV7-2|medium-sized|TRBJ2-5
CASSFRLAGGYQETQYF
>TRBV21-1|.|TRBJ1-1
CASSEGQVVMNTEAFF
>TRBV5-8|.|TRBJ2-1
CASSVLEGRGYNEQFF
>TRBV12-5|medium-sized|TRBJ2-7
CASGPRPGQGSYEQYF
>TRBV6-6|.|TRBJ2-2
CASLINTGELFF
>TRBV7-2|medium-sized|TRBJ1-5
CASSLDQYQPQHF
>TRBV29-1|medium-sized|TRBJ2-1
CSVERQGLSYNEQFF
>TRBV9|medium-sized|TRBJ2-1
CASSVTGGGEQFF
>TRBV29-1|.|TRBJ1-2
CSVEEVGGYTF
>TRBV29-1|.|TRBJ2-5
CSVDLAEQETQYF
>TRBV7-2|.|TRBJ2-4
CARSGQGVNIQYF
>TRBV7-3|.|TRBJ1-1
CASSFTGSVAFAFF
>TRBV7-2|.|TRBJ2-3
CASSLAAGDTDTQYF
>TRBV12-3/TRBV12-4|.|TRBJ1-2
CASTGRGDYGYTF
>TRBV6-6|.|TRBJ2-2
CASSDIGELFF
>TRBV14|.|TRBJ2-5
CASSHGVLAFQETQYF
>TRBV5-1|.|TRBJ2-3
CASSLEPSGSITDTQYF
>TRBV29-1|.|TRBJ2-7
CSVELGRETYEQYF
>TRBV11-2|.|TRBJ2-7
CASSLVPSGKSYEQYF
>TRBV10-3|.|TRBJ1-1
CAISEAQGAHTEAFF
>TRBV29-1|.|TRBJ2-1
CSVGVNNEQFF
>TRBV7-2|.|TRBJ2-5
CASSLEQGIYQALTQETQYF
>TRBV27|medium-sized|TRBJ2-1
CASSTQTNTPGLAGREQFF
>TRBV6-5|medium-sized|TRBJ1-1
CASSFGGEAFF
>TRBV10-3|.|TRBJ2-1
CAISESSQREYSYNEQFF
>TRBV20-1|.|TRBJ1-2
CSAREPPPGYGYTF
>TRBV12-5|.|TRBJ2-3
CASAIHTGHTDTQYF
>TRBV29-1|.|TRBJ2-3
CSVEGISGSTDTQYF
>TRBV20-1|medium-sized|TRBJ2-5
CSAGSGLAGETQYF
>TRBV29-1|medium-sized|TRBJ2-1
CSGEGLNEQFF
>TRBV6-6|.|TRBJ2-1
CASSSIAGGSYNEQFF
>TRBV10-2|.|TRBJ2-3
CASRKPDSTDTQYF
>TRBV7-8|.|TRBJ1-1
CASSGQGTEAFF
>TRBV23-1|.|TRBJ2-2
CASSQGLAGESGELFF
>TRBV29-1|medium-sized|TRBJ2-1
CSVEEWQRESDEQFF